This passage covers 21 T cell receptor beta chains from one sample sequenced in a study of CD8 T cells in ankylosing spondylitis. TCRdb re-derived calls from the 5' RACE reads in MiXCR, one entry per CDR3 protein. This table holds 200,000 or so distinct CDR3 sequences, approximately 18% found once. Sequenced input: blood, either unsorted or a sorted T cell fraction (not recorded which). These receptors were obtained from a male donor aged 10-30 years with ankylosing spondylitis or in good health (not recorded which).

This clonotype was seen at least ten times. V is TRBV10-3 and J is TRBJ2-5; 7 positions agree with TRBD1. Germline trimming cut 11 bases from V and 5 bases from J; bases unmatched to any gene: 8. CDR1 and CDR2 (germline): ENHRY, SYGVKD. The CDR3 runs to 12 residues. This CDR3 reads CAVSQGLETQYF. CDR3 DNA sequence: TGTGCCGTATCACAGGGGCTGGAGACCCAGTACTTC.

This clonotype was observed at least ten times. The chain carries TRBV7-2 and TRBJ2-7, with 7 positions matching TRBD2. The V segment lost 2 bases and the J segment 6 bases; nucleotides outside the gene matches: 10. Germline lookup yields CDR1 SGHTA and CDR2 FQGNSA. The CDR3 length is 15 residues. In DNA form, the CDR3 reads TGTGCCAGCAGCTTATCTGGAGGGAGGGCCTCCGAGCAGTACTTC. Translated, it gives CASSLSGGRASEQYF.

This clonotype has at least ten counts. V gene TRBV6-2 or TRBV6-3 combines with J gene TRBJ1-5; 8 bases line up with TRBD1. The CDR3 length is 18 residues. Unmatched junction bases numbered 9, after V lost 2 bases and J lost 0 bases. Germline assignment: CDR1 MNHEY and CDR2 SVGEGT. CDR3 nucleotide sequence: TGTGCCAGCAGTTACGGGACAGGCGCGGAATATAGCAATCAGCCCCAGCATTTT. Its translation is CASSYGTGAEYSNQPQHF.

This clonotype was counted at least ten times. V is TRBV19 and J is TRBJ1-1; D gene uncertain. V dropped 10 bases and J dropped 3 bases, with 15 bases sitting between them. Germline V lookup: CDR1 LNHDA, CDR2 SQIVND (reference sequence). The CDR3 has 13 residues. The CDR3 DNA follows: TGTGCCACCCAGGACGGCTATTACACTGAAGCTTTCTTT. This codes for CATQDGYYTEAFF. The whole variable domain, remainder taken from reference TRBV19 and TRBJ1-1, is DGGITQSPKYLFRKEGQNVTLSCEQNLNHDAMYWYRQDPGQGLRLIYYSQIVNDFQKGDIAEGYSVSREKKESFPLTVTSAQKNPTAFYLCATQDGYYTEAFFGQGTRLTVV.

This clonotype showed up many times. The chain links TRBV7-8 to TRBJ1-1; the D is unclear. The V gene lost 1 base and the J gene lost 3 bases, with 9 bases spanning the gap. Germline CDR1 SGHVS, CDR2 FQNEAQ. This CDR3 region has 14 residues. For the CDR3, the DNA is TGTGCCAGCAGCTTAGGAACGGTTTACACTGAAGCTTTCTTT. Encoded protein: CASSLGTVYTEAFF.

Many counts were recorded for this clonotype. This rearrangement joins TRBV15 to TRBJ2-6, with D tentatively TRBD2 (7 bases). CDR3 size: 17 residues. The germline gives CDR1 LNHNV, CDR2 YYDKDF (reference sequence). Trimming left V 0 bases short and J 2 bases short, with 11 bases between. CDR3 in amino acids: CATSRDKGGPGANVLTF. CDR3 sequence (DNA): TGTGCCACCAGCAGAGATAAGGGGGGGCCTGGGGCCAACGTCCTGACTTTC.

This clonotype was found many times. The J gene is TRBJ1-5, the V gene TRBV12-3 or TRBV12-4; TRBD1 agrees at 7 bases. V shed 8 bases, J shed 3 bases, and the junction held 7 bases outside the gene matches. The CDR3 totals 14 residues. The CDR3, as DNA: TGTGCCAGCCATCCCGGGACAGTCAATCAGCCCCAGCATTTT. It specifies CASHPGTVNQPQHF.

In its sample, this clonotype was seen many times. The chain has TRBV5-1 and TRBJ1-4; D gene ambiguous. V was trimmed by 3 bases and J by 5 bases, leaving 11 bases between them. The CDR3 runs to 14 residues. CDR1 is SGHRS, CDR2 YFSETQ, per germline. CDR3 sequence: CASSWTVKNEKLFF. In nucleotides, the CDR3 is TGCGCCAGCAGCTGGACGGTTAAGAATGAAAAACTGTTTTTT.

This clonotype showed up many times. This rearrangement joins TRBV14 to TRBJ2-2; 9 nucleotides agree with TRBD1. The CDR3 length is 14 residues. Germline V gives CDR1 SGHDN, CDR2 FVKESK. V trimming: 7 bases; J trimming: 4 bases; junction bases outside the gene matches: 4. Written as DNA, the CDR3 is TGTGCCAGCAACAGGGGGCTCAGCACCGGGGAGCTGTTTTTT. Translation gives CASNRGLSTGELFF. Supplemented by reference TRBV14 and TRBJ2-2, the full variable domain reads EAGVTQFPSHSVIEKGQTVTLRCDPISGHDNLYWYRRVMGKEIKFLLHFVKESKQDESGMPNNRFLAERTGGTYSTLKVQPAELEDSGVYFCASNRGLSTGELFFGEGSRLTVL.

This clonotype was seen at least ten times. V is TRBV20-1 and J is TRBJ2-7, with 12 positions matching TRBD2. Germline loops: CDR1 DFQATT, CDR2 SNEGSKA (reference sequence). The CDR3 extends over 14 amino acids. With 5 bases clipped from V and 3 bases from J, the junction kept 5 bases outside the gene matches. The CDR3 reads CSASTSGSSYEQYF. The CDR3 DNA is TGCAGTGCTTCGACTAGCGGGAGTAGCTACGAGCAGTACTTC.

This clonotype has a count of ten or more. CDR3 loop: CASSYGRGWYNEQFF. In DNA, the CDR3 is TGTGCCAGCAGTTACGGTCGCGGGTGGTACAATGAGCAGTTCTTC. The rearrangement links TRBV6-2 or TRBV6-3 to TRBJ2-1, with D tentatively TRBD2 (5 bases). Germline lookup yields CDR1 MNHEY and CDR2 SVGEGT. V was trimmed by 2 bases and J by 4 bases, leaving 12 bases between them. The CDR3 sequence is 15 residues long.

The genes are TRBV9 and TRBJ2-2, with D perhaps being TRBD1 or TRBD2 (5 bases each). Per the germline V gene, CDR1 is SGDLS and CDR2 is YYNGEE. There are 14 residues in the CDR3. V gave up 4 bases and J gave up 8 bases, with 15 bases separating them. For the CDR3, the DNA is TGTGCCAGCAGCCTGGGACCTCTTCCAGGGGAGCTGTTTTTT. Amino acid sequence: CASSLGPLPGELFF.

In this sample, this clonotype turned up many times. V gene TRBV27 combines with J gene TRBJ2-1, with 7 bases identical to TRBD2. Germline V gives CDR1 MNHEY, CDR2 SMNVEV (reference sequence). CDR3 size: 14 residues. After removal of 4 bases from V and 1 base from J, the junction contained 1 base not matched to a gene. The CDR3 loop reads CASSSGRSYNEQFF. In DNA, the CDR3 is TGTGCCAGCAGTTCCGGGAGGTCCTACAATGAGCAGTTCTTC.

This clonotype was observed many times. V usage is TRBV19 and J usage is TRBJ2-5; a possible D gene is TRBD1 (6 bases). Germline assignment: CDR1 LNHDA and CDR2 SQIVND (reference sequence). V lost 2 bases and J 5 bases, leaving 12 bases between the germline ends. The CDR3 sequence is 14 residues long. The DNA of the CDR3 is TGTGCCAGTAGTATACCGGGACACGGGGAGACCCAGTACTTC. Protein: CASSIPGHGETQYF.

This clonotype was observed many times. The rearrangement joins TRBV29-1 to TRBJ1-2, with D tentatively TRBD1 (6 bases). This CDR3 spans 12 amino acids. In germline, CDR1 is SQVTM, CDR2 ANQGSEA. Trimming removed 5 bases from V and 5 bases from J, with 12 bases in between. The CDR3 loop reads CSVSGAGYGYTF. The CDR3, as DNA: TGCAGCGTTTCAGGGGCGGGGTATGGCTACACCTTC.

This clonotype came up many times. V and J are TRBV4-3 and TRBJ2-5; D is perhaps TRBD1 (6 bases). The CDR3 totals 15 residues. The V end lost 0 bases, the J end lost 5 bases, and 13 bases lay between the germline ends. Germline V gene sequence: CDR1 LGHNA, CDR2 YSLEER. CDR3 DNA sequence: TGCGCCAGCAGCCAAGATTACAGGGAAATCGAGACCCAGTACTTC. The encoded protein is CASSQDYREIETQYF.

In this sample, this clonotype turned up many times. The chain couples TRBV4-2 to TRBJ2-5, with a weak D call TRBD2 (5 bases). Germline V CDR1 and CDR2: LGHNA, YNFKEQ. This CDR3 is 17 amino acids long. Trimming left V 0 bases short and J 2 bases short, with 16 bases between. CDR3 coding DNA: TGTGCCAGCAGCCAAGATTGGCCAGCGGACCTACAAGAGACCCAGTACTTC. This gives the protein CASSQDWPADLQETQYF.

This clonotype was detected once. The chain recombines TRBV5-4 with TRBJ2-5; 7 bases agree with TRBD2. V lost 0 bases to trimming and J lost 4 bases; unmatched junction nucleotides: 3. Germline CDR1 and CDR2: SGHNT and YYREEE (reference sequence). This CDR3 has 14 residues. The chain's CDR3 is CASSLGLAAETQYF. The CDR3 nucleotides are TGTGCCAGCAGCTTGGGTCTAGCGGCAGAGACCCAGTACTTC.

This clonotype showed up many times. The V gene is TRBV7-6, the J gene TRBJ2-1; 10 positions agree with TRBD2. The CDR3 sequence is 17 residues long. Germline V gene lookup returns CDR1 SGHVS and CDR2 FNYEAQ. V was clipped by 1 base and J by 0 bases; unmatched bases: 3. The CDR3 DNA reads TGTGCCAGCAGCTTAGAGACTAGCGGGTCCTCCTACAATGAGCAGTTCTTC. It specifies CASSLETSGSSYNEQFF. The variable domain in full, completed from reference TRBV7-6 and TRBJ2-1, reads GAGVSQSPRYKVTKRGQDVALRCDPISGHVSLYWYRQALGQGPEFLTYFNYEAQQDKSGLPNDRFSAERPEGSISTLTIQRTEQRDSAMYRCASSLETSGSSYNEQFFGPGTRLTVL.

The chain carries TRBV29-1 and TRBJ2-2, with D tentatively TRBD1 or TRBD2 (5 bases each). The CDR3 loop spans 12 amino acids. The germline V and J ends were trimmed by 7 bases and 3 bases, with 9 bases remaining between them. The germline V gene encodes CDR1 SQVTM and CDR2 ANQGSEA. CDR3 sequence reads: CSGGTDTGELFF. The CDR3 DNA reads TGCAGCGGGGGGACCGACACCGGGGAGCTGTTTTTT.

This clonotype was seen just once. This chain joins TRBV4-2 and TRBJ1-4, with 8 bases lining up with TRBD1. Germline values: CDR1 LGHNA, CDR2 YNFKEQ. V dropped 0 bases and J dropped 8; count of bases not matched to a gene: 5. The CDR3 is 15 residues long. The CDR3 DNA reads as TGTGCCAGCAGCCAAGATGGACAGGGAGGGGAAAAACTGTTTTTT. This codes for CASSQDGQGGEKLFF.